The clone carrying this TCR beta chain was recorded at least ten times. Thyroid ultrasound, orbital computed tomography, TRAb, serum thyroxine and clinical symptoms formed the basis of diagnosis. Fresh peripheral blood (roughly 9.7 ml) yielded the PBMCs. TCR beta CDR3 regions were amplified from RNA transcripts. HTBI-primed RT-PCR formed the first round, and a multiplex PCR formed the second. TCRdb analysed the multiplex PCR reads with MiXCR anew, one entry per CDR3 protein. Of about 390,000 distinct CDR3 sequences listed, approximately 15% are singletons. This CDR3 has 15 amino acids. Deletions cut 3 bases from V and 1 base from J, with 7 bases between. Looked up from germline, CDR1 is LNHDA and CDR2 is SQIVND (reference sequence). The data originate from a study of Graves' ophthalmopathy and Graves' hyperthyroidism.

The rearrangement joins TRBV19 to TRBJ2-6; weak D call: TRBD1 (6 bases). The source is a young woman with stable Graves' hyperthyroidism. Sequenced input: peripheral blood. The CDR3 DNA follows: TGTGCCAGTAGTATCACAGGGTCTGGGGCCAACGTCCTGACTTTC. This codes for CASSITGSGANVLTF. The variable domain in full, with the rest retrieved from reference TRBV19 and TRBJ2-6, is DGGITQSPKYLFRKEGQNVTLSCEQNLNHDAMYWYRQDPGQGLRLIYYSQIVNDFQKGDIAEGYSVSREKKESFPLTVTSAQKNPTAFYLCASSITGSGANVLTFGAGSRLTVL.